This T cell receptor beta chain was identified in a study of cytomegalovirus exposure and HLA in healthy donors. Points on this clone: The same CDR3 can be traced to other DNA sequences in this sample.

V was pared by 4 bases and J by 6 bases, with 7 bases of the junction left unmatched. This CDR3 is built from 15 residues. Germline values: CDR1 SGDLS, CDR2 YYNGEE. The primer mix had 60 Vbeta and 13 Jbeta primers. Clones were sequenced by immunoSEQ multiplex PCR, and TCRdb holds only the in-frame ones, with some missing. The sample holds fewer than 200,000 clones; around 75% are singletons and the top ten take approximately 2.4%. This clonotype was sampled from a female donor in good health and CMV-seronegative. Input material: PBMCs. V usage is TRBV9 and J usage is TRBJ1-5, with 10 bases fitting TRBD1. CDR3 protein: CASSPGQGEGQPQHF. In DNA, the CDR3 is TGTGCCAGCAGCCCAGGACAGGGGGAAGGTCAGCCCCAGCATTTT.